This T cell receptor (beta chain) was found in a study of CD8 T cells in Susac syndrome. The V end was cut by 0 bases, the J end by 4 bases, with 12 bases between. This CDR3 is built from 14 residues. The germline V gene encodes CDR1 GTSNPN and CDR2 SVGIG (reference sequence). RNA, at roughly 0.45 to 1 ug, was reverse transcribed with random hexamers. TCRdb redid the calling of the immunoSEQ multiplex PCR reads with MiXCR, one entry per CDR3 protein. There are roughly 200,000 distinct CDR3 sequences in the sample; around 95% occur only once, and about 0.15% lies in the top ten. The TCR comes from a human donor with multiple sclerosis. Source material: CD8+ T cells from PBMCs. This chain joins TRBV30 and TRBJ1-1, with D possibly being TRBD1 (5 bases). CDR3 protein: CAWSVPREVTEAFF. The CDR3 nucleotides are TGTGCCTGGAGTGTACCCAGGGAGGTCACTGAAGCTTTCTTT.